What follows is one T cell receptor (beta chain) and its context. No antigen is known for it. The PCR ran on 60 Vbeta and 13 Jbeta primers. TCRdb's table, derived via immunoSEQ multiplex PCR, lists solely in-frame clones and lacks some. The sample carries fewer than 35,000 clones, approximately 87% recorded once. Germline loops: CDR1 LNHDA, CDR2 SQIVND (reference sequence). Losses at the gene ends were 3 bases for V and 7 bases for J; bases not matched to a gene: 9. The CDR3 sequence is 15 residues long. The data derive from a study of cytomegalovirus exposure and HLA in healthy donors. Study-wide results and limits: Some TCR beta chains (more than 150 of them) were listed as cytomegalovirus-associated. Most CMV-associated TCR beta chains were later found to appear HLA-restricted. Across donors, presence/absence analyses took sequencing depth to be roughly uniform. V- and J-gene trimming of TCR beta was linked (in a later analysis) to a missense DCLRE1C variant.

The chain uses TRBV19 and TRBJ2-7; TRBD1 aligns across 10 bases. Sequencing was done on a sample of PBMCs. This TCR came from a boy between 10 and 17 years old in good health and CMV-seronegative. Here the CDR3 DNA reads TGTGCCAGTAGTATCGGCGGGACAGGGGCTGGGGAGCAGTACTTC. Translating it yields CASSIGGTGAGEQYF.